The entry below gives a single T cell receptor beta chain sequence along with its context. The target antigen is unknown. The sample comes from a study of blood T cells in healthy people across ages. J gave up 7 bases and V 7 bases, and 8 bases lay outside the gene matches. Germline CDR1 reads SQVTM; CDR2 reads ANQGSEA. The CDR3 runs 12 residues. A second PCR of roughly 7 to 11 cycles used a sample-barcoded 5' primer and a J-beta primer mix. TCRdb redid the calling of the 5' RACE reads with MiXCR, one entry per CDR3 protein. This sample yields 800,000 to 1,000,000 distinct CDR3 sequences, of which roughly 50% are seen a single time; 13% belongs to the top ten. General study findings and limits: Roughly linear age-related decline in beta diversity appeared, significant by age about 37.

The specimen sequenced was blood. The chain couples TRBV29-1 to TRBJ2-7, with TRBD1 matching over 9 bases. This clonotype originated in a man younger than 45 in good health. In DNA form, the CDR3 reads TGCAGCGGGGTGGGACAGGGCCGAGAGCAGTACTTC. This sequence encodes CSGVGQGREQYF.